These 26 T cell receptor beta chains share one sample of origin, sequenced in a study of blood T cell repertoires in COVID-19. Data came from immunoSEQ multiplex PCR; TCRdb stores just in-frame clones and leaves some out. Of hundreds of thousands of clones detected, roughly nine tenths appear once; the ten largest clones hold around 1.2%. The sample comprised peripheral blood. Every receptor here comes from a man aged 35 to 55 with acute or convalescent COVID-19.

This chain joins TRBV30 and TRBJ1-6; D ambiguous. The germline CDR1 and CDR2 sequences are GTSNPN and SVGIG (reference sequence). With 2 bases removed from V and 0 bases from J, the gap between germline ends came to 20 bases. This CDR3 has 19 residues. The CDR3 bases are TGTGCCTGGAGTATTTCTGTGGGGAGCCTATCCTCCTATAATTCACCCCTCCACTTT. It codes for CAWSISVGSLSSYNSPLHF.

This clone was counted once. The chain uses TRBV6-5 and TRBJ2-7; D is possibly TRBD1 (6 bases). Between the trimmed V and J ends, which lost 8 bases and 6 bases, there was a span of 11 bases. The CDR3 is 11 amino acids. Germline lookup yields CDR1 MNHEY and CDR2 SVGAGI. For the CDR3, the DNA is TGTGCCAGCTACAGGGTGGGCGAGCAGTACTTC. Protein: CASYRVGEQYF.

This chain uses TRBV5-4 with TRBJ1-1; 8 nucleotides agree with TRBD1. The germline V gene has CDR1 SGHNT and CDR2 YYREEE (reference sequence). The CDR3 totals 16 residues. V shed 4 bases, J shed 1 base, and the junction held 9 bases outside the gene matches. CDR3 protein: CASSRYRQGPNTEAFF. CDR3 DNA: TGTGCCAGCAGCCGCTACCGACAGGGGCCGAACACTGAAGCTTTCTTT.

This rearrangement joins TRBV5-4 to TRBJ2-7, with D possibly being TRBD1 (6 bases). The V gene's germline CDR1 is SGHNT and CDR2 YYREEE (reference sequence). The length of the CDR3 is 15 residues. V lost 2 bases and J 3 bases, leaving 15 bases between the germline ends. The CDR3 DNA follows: TGTGCCAGCAGCTTAACATCCCTCAGGGGCTACGAGCAGTACTTC. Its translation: CASSLTSLRGYEQYF.

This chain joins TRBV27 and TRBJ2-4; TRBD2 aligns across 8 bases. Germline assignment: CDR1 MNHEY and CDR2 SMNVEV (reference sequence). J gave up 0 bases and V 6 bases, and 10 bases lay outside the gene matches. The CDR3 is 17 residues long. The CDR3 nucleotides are TGTGCCAGCAGACCGATTTTAGCGGGACTAGCCAAAAACATTCAGTACTTC. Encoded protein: CASRPILAGLAKNIQYF.

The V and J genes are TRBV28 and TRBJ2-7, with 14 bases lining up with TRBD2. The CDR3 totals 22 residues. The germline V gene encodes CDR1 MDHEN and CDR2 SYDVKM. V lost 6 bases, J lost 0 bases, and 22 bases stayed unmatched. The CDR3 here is CASSRDTPGTSGGLDFSYEQYF. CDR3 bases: TGTGCCAGCAGCCGCGACACGCCCGGGACTAGCGGGGGATTAGACTTCTCCTACGAGCAGTACTTC.

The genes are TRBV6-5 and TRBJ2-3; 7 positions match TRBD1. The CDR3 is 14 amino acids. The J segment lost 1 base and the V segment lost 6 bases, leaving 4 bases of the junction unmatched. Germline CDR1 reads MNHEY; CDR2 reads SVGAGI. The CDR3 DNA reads TGTGCCAGCAGAAAGGGGGCCGGCACAGATACGCAGTATTTT. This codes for CASRKGAGTDTQYF.

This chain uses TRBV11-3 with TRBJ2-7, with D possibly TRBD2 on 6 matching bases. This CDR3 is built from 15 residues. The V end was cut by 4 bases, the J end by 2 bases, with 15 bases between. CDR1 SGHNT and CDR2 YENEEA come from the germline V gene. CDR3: CASSYGRGRTYEQYF. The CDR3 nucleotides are TGTGCCAGCAGCTACGGGAGAGGGCGGACCTACGAGCAGTACTTC.

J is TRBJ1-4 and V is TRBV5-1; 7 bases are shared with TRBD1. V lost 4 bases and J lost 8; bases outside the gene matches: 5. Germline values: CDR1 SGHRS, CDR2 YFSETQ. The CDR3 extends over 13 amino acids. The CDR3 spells CASSGTDREKLFF. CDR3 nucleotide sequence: TGCGCCAGCAGCGGGACAGACCGAGAAAAACTGTTTTTT.

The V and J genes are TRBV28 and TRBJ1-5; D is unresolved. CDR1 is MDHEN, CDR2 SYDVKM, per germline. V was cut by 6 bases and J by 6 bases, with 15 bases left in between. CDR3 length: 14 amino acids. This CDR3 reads CASRGPREAQPQHF. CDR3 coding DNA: TGTGCCAGCAGAGGACCTAGGGAGGCTCAGCCCCAGCATTTT.

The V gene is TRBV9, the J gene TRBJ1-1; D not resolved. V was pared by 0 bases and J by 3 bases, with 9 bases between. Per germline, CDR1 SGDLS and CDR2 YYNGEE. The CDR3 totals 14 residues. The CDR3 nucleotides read TGTGCCAGCAGCGTAGGGGGAGAGGACACTGAAGCTTTCTTT. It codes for CASSVGGEDTEAFF.

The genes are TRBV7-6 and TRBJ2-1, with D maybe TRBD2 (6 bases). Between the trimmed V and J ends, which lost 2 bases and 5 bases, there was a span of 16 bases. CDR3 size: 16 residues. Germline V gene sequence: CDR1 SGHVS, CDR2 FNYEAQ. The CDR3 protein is CASSLRYRGSDNEQFF. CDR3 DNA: TGTGCCAGCAGCTTAAGGTATCGGGGGTCAGACAATGAGCAGTTCTTC.

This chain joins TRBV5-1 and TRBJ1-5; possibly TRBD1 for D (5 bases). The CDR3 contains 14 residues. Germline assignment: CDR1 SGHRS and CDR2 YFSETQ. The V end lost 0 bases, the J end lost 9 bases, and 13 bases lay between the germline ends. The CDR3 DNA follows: TGCGCCAGCAGCTTGGAATCGGGGGTTGGGCCCCAGCATTTT. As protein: CASSLESGVGPQHF.

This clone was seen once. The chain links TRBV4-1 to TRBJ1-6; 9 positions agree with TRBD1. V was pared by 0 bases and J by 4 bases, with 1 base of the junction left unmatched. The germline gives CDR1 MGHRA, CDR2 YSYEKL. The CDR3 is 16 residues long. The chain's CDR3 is CASSQDGQGYNSPLHF. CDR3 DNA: TGCGCCAGCAGCCAAGACGGACAGGGGTATAATTCACCCCTCCACTTT.

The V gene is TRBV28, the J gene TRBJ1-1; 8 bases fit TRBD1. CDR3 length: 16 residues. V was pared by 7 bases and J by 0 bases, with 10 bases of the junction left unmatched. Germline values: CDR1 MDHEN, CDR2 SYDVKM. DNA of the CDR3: TGTGCCAGCAACCGAGGGACAGGAAAATTGAACACTGAAGCTTTCTTT. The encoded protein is CASNRGTGKLNTEAFF.

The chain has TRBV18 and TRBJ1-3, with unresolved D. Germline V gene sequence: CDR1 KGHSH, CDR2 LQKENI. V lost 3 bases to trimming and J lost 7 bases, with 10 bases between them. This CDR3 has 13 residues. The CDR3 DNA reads TGTGCCAGCTCACCGGGTCCCGGGAACACCATATATTTT. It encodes CASSPGPGNTIYF.

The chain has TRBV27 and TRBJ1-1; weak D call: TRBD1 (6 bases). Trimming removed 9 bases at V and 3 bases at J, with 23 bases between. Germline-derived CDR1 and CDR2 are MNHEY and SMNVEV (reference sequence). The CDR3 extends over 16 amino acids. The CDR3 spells CARPTPGGWRYTEAFF. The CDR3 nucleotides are TGTGCCAGACCCACCCCGGGGGGCTGGCGGTACACTGAAGCTTTCTTT.

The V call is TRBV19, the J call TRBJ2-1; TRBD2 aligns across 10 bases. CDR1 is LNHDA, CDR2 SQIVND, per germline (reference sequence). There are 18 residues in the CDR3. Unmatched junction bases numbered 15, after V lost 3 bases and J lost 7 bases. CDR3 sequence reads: CASSITRPTSGEPNEQFF. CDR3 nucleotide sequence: TGTGCCAGTAGTATTACGCGACCAACTAGCGGGGAACCGAATGAGCAGTTCTTC. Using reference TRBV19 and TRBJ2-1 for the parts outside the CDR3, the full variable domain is DGGITQSPKYLFRKEGQNVTLSCEQNLNHDAMYWYRQDPGQGLRLIYYSQIVNDFQKGDIAEGYSVSREKKESFPLTVTSAQKNPTAFYLCASSITRPTSGEPNEQFFGPGTRLTVL.

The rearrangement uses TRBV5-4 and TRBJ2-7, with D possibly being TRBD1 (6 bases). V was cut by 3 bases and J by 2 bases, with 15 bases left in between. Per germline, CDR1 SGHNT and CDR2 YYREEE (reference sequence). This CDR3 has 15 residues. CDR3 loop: CASSSRGGNAYEQYF. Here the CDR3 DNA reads TGTGCCAGCAGCTCCCGAGGGGGTAACGCCTACGAGCAGTACTTC.

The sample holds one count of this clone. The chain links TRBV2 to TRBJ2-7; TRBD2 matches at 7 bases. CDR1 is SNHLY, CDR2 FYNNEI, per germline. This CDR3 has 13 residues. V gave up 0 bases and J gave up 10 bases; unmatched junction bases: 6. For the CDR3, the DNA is TGTGCCAGCAGTGAAGCTTCCGGGGGGTCCCAGTACTTC. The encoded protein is CASSEASGGSQYF.

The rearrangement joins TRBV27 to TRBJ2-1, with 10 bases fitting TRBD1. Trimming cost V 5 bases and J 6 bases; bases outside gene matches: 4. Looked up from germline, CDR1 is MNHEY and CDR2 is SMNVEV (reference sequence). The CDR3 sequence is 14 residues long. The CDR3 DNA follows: TGTGCCAGCAGTCCGGGACAGGGGTTCAATGAGCAGTTCTTC. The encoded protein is CASSPGQGFNEQFF.

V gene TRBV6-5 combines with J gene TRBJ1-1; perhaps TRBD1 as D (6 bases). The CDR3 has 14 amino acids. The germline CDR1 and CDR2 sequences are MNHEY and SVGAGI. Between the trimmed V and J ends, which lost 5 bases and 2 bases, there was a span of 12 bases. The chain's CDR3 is CASSPPDRNTEAFF. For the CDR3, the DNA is TGTGCCAGCAGTCCCCCGGACAGAAACACTGAAGCTTTCTTT.

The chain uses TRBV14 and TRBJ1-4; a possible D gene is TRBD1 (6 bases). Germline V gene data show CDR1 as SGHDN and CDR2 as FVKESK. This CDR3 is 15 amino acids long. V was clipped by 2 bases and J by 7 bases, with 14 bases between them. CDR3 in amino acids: CASSQTDRRVEKLFF. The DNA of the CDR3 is TGTGCCAGCAGCCAAACCGACAGGCGGGTTGAAAAACTGTTTTTT.

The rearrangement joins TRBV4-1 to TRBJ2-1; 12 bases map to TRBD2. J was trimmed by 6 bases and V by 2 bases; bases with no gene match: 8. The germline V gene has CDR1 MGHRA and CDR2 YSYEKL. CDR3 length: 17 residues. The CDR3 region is CASSQWGASGRVNEQFF. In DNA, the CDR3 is TGCGCCAGCAGCCAATGGGGGGCTAGCGGGAGGGTCAATGAGCAGTTCTTC.

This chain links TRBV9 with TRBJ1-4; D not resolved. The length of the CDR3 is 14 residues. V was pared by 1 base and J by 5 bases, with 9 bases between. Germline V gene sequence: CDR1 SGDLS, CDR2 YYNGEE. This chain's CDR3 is CASSVSGRNEKLFF. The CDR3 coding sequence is TGTGCCAGCAGCGTATCGGGGAGAAATGAAAAACTGTTTTTT. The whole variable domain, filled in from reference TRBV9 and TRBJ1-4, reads DSGVTQTPKHLITATGQRVTLRCSPRSGDLSVYWYQQSLDQGLQFLIQYYNGEERAKGNILERFSAQQFPDLHSELNLSSLELGDSALYFCASSVSGRNEKLFFGSGTQLSVL.

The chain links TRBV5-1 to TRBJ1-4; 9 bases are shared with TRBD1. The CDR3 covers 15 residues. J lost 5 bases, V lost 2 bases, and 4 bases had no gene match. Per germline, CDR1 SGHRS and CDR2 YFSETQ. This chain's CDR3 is CASSLGTGQNEKLFF. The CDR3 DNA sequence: TGCGCCAGCAGCTTAGGGACAGGGCAGAATGAAAAACTGTTTTTT.